At least ten counts were recorded for the clone carrying this T cell receptor beta chain. This CDR3 has 14 residues. The germline V and J ends were trimmed by 3 bases and 4 bases, with 13 bases remaining between them. This sample is drawn from a study of identical twins. TCRdb passed the 5' RACE reads through MiXCR, listing each CDR3 protein once. The sample holds 420,000 or so distinct CDR3 sequences; around a sixth are singletons and the top ten take around 12%. The sequence was collected from a man aged 50 or older in good health. What was sequenced was naive T cells sorted from blood. The V gene is TRBV12-3 or TRBV12-4, the J gene TRBJ2-7; a weak D match, TRBD2 (5 bases). CDR3 sequence (DNA): TGTGCCAGCAGTTTTGGCGGTGGCGGGTACGAGCAGTACTTC. It translates to CASSFGGGGYEQYF.